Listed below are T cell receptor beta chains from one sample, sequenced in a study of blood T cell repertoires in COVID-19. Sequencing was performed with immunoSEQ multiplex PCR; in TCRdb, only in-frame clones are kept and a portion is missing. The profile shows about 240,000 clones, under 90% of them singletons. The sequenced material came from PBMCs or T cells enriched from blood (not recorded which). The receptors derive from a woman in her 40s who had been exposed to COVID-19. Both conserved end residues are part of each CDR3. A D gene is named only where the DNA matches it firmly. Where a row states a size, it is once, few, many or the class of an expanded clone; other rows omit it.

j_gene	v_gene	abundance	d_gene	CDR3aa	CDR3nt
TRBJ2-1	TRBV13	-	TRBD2	CASSQTSGGVVFNEQFF	TGTGCCAGCAGCCAGACTAGCGGGGGGGTAGTTTTCAATGAGCAGTTCTTC
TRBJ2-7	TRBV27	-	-	CASSPLPGAVYEQYF	TGTGCCAGCAGTCCGCTGCCAGGGGCGGTCTACGAGCAGTACTTC
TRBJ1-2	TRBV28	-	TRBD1	CASSPQQGALDYGYTF	TGTGCCAGCAGTCCTCAACAGGGGGCTCTAGACTATGGCTACACCTTC
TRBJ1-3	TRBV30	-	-	CAWSVGVYLGGNTIYF	TGTGCCTGGAGTGTAGGGGTTTACTTAGGTGGAAACACCATATATTTT
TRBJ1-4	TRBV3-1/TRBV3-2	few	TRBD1	CASSQTGTGNEKLFF	TGTGCCAGCAGCCAGACCGGGACAGGGAATGAAAAACTGTTTTTT
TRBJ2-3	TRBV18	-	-	CASSPPGGWADTQYF	TGTGCCAGCTCACCACCGGGCGGGTGGGCAGATACGCAGTATTTT
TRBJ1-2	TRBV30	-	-	CAWRHPVARRNYGYTF	TGTGCCTGGAGGCACCCAGTGGCCCGGAGGAACTATGGCTACACCTTC
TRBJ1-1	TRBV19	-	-	CASRSWGQNTEAFF	TGTGCCAGTAGGAGCTGGGGACAAAACACTGAAGCTTTCTTT
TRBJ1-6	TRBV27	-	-	CASRTTERGYNSPLHF	TGTGCCAGCAGAACTACAGAAAGGGGGTATAATTCACCCCTCCACTTT
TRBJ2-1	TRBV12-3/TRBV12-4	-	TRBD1	CASRRTGSYEQFF	TGTGCCAGCAGACGGACAGGGTCCTATGAGCAGTTCTTC
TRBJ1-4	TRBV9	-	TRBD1	CASSVAEGQREKLFF	TGTGCCAGCAGCGTAGCTGAGGGACAGCGAGAAAAACTGTTTTTT
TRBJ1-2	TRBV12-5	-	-	CASGLVGQPYGYTF	TGTGCTAGTGGTTTGGTTGGGCAGCCCTATGGCTACACCTTC
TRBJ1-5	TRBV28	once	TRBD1	CASSLKGGTGGPNQPQHF	TGTGCCAGCAGTTTAAAAGGTGGGACAGGGGGACCCAATCAGCCCCAGCATTTT
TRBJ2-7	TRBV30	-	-	CAWSDGTTGTYEQYF	TGTGCCTGGAGTGATGGGACAACGGGCACCTACGAGCAGTACTTC
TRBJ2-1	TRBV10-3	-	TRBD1	CANGQGFDNEQFF	TGTGCCAATGGACAGGGATTTGACAATGAGCAGTTCTTC
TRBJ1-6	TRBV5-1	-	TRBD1	CASTRTGPGNSPLHF	TGCGCCAGCACTAGGACAGGGCCGGGTAATTCACCCCTCCACTTT
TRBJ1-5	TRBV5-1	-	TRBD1	CASSLVGTGGVQPQHF	TGCGCCAGCAGCTTGGTCGGGACAGGGGGCGTTCAGCCCCAGCATTTT
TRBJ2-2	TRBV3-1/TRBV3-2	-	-	CASSPTGNTGELFF	TGTGCCAGCAGCCCAACGGGGAACACCGGGGAGCTGTTTTTT
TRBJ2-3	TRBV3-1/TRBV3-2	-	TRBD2	CASSQEGVSRGGPGDTQYF	TGTGCCAGCAGCCAAGAGGGGGTTTCTCGGGGGGGCCCCGGAGATACGCAGTATTTT
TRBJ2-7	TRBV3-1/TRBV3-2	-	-	CASSQDPRVYEQYF	TGTGCCAGCAGCCAAGATCCCAGGGTGTACGAGCAGTACTTC
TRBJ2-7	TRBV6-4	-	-	CASSDIRWEQYF	TGTGCCAGCAGTGATATCAGGTGGGAGCAGTACTTC
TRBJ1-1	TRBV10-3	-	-	CAISKDGGRAEAFF	TGTGCCATCAGTAAGGACGGCGGGCGGGCTGAAGCTTTCTTT
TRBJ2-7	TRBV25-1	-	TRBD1	CASRKGQDLYEQYF	TGTGCCAGCAGAAAGGGACAGGATCTCTACGAGCAGTACTTC
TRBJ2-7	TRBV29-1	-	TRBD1	CSAGTGGTPYEQYF	TGCAGCGCCGGGACAGGGGGCACGCCCTACGAGCAGTACTTC
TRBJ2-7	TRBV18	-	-	CASSPPGATVIYEQYF	TGTGCCAGCTCACCACCTGGAGCGACAGTTATATACGAGCAGTACTTC
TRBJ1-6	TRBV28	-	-	CASSLGYPGNSPLHF	TGTGCCAGCAGTCTGGGTTACCCGGGAAATTCACCCCTCCACTTT
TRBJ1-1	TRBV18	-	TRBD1	CASSPDRANTEAFF	TGTGCCAGCTCACCAGACAGGGCGAACACTGAAGCTTTCTTT
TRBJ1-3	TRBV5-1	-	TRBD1	CASSLDRGMALSGNTIYF	TGCGCCAGCAGCTTGGACAGGGGAATGGCGCTCTCTGGAAACACCATATATTTT
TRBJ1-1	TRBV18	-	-	CASSPTPIRDTEAFF	TGTGCCAGCTCACCAACCCCTATCAGGGACACTGAAGCTTTCTTT
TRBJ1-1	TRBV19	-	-	CASSIDHGAEAFF	TGTGCCAGTAGTATAGATCACGGGGCTGAAGCTTTCTTT
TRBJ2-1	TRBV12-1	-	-	CASSSNRDRIVNEQFF	TGTGCCAGCAGCTCGAATAGGGACAGGATTGTTAATGAGCAGTTCTTC
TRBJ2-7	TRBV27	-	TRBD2	CASSSPGEGIDEQYF	TGTGCCAGCAGTAGCCCGGGGGAGGGGATCGACGAGCAGTACTTC
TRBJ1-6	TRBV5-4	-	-	CASSSWAGVNSPLHF	TGTGCCAGCAGCAGTTGGGCGGGCGTTAATTCACCCCTCCACTTT
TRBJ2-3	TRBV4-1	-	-	CASSQDQGSSTDTQYF	TGCGCCAGCAGCCAAGATCAGGGGTCTAGCACAGATACGCAGTATTTT
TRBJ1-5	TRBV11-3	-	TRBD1	CASSLGCRQGAKNQPQHF	TGTGCCAGCAGCTTAGGGTGCCGGCAGGGGGCTAAGAATCAGCCCCAGCATTTT
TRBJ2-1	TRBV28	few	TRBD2	CASSFQGGGQFF	TGTGCCAGCAGTTTCCAAGGCGGGGGGCAGTTCTTC
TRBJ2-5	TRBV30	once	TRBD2	CAWSAVEGLQETQYF	TGTGCCTGGAGCGCCGTGGAGGGACTACAAGAGACCCAGTACTTC
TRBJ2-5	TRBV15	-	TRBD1	CATSRDSQETQYF	TGTGCCACAAGCCGGGACAGCCAAGAGACCCAGTACTTC
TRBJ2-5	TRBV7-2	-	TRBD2	CASSQTSRPQETQYF	TGTGCCAGCAGCCAGACTAGCAGACCCCAAGAGACCCAGTACTTC
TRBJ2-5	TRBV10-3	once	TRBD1	CAISEIQGGETQYF	TGTGCCATCAGTGAAATACAGGGGGGAGAGACCCAGTACTTC
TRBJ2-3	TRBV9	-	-	CASSVDGGDTQYF	TGTGCCAGCAGCGTAGACGGAGGTGATACGCAGTATTTT
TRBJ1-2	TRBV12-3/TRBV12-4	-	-	CASSPKGLDGYTF	TGTGCCAGCAGTCCCAAGGGGCTGGATGGCTACACCTTC
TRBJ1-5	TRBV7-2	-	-	CASSFQANQPQHF	TGTGCCAGCAGCTTCCAGGCAAATCAGCCCCAGCATTTT
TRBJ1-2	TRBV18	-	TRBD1	CASSLGTGDYGYTF	TGTGCCAGCTCACTGGGGACAGGGGACTACGGCTACACCTTC
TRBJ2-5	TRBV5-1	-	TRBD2	CASNRLAGVGGETQYF	TGCGCCAGCAACCGACTAGCGGGGGTCGGGGGGGAGACCCAGTACTTC
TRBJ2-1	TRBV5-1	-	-	CASSLGQYYNEQFF	TGCGCCAGCAGCTTGGGACAGTACTACAATGAGCAGTTCTTC
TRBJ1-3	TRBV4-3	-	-	CASSQDSLIGVGNTIYF	TGCGCCAGCAGCCAAGATTCTCTGATAGGGGTTGGAAACACCATATATTTT
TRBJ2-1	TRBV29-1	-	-	CSVPQAPSYNEQFF	TGCAGCGTTCCACAGGCGCCCTCCTACAATGAGCAGTTCTTC
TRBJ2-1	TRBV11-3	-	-	CASSGPSYNEQFF	TGTGCCAGCAGCGGCCCCTCCTACAATGAGCAGTTCTTC
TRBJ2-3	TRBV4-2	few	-	CASSQEGSGASTDTQYF	TGTGCCAGCAGCCAAGAGGGGAGCGGTGCTAGCACAGATACGCAGTATTTT
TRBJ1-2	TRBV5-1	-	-	CASSLRGDYGYTF	TGCGCCAGCAGCCTCCGGGGGGACTATGGCTACACCTTC
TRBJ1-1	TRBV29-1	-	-	CAGHSDTEAFF	TGTGCGGGTCATTCCGACACTGAAGCTTTCTTT
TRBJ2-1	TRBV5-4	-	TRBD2	CASSSPAGDRNEQFF	TGTGCCAGCAGCTCTCCAGCGGGGGACCGCAATGAGCAGTTCTTC
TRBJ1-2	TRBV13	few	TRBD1	CASSPGDRANYGYTF	TGTGCCAGCAGCCCAGGGGACAGGGCTAACTATGGCTACACCTTC
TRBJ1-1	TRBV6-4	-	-	CASSDSFGEGAFF	TGTGCCAGCAGTGACTCGTTCGGGGAAGGAGCTTTCTTT
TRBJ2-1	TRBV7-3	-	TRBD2	CASSKRTSDFNEQFF	TGTGCCAGCAGCAAGCGGACTAGCGATTTCAATGAGCAGTTCTTC
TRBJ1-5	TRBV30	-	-	CAWSVRGGGNQPQHF	TGTGCCTGGAGTGTAAGGGGGGGTGGCAATCAGCCCCAGCATTTT
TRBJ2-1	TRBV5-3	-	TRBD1	CARSPQGDRAYNEQFF	TGTGCCAGAAGCCCTCAAGGGGACAGGGCCTACAATGAGCAGTTCTTC
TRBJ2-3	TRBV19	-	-	CASTPQGNPDTQYF	TGTGCCAGTACCCCCCAGGGTAACCCAGATACGCAGTATTTT
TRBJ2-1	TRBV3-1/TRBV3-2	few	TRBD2	CASSQVGAGGRNEQFF	TGTGCCAGCAGCCAAGTGGGGGCGGGGGGCCGCAATGAGCAGTTCTTC